Reported below is one T cell receptor beta chain. Its antigen is undetermined. This sample is drawn from a study of Ad26.COV2.S vaccination and SARS-CoV-2 variants. Whole-study findings and limits: Overall T cell responses may have been underestimated by the analyses of TCR breadth and depth. Vaccine and placebo recipients had comparable breadth of non-spike TCRs. Placebo recipients had lower spike-specific TCR breadth than vaccine recipients. Vaccinees reportedly had broad spike-specific CD8+ and CD4+ T cell responses.

The CDR3 is made up of 17 amino acids. V shed 2 bases and J shed 0 bases, with 15 bases lying between them. Germline loops: CDR1 SNHLY, CDR2 FYNNEI. Here immunoSEQ multiplex PCR was the method, and the copy in TCRdb shows in-frame clones only, minus some. The sample has around 370,000 clones, approximately 90% seen once. The chain combines TRBV2 with TRBJ2-3; no reliable D call. This sample comprised peripheral blood, obtained after recovery from COVID-19. The source of this sequence is a human donor who had recovered from COVID-19. Here the CDR3 DNA reads TGTGCCAGCAGTGAACTGCGCAGGTCCACTAGCACAGATACGCAGTATTTT. Residues: CASSELRRSTSTDTQYF.